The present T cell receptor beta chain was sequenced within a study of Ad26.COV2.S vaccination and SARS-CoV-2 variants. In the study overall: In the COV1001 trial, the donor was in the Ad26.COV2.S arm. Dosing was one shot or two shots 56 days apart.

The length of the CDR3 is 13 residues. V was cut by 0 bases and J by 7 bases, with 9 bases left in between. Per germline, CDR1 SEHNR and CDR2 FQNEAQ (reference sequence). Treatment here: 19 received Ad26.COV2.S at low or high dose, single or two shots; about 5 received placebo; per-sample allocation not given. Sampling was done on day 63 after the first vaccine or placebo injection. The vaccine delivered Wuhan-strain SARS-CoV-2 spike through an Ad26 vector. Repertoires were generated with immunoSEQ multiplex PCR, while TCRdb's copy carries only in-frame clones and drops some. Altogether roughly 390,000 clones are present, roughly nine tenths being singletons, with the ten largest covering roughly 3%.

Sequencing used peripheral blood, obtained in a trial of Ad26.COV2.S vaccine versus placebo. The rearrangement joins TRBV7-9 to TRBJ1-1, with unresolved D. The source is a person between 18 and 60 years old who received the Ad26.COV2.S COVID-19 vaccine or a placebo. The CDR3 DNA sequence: TGTGCCAGCAGCTTAGCGCCCGGCTATGAAGCTTTCTTT. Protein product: CASSLAPGYEAFF.